A single sample is the source of the 8 T cell receptor beta chains below, sequenced in a study of T-cell reconstitution after alpha-beta-depleted transplantation in children. Unique molecular identifiers were used in preparing the TCRbeta library. TCRdb recomputed calls from the PCR reads with MiXCR, one row per CDR3 protein. This sample has about 980,000 distinct CDR3 sequences, with around 30% found just once. The specimen was PBMCs, mostly from graft donor cells, collected 360 days after TCRalphabeta/CD19-depleted stem cell transplant. The receptors come from a boy in the first two years of life who had a stem cell transplant for SCID, so the T cells may come from the graft donor.

This clonotype was detected a few times. The chain has TRBV3-1 and TRBJ2-1; tentative D call: TRBD1 (6 bases). V lost 0 bases and J 5 bases, leaving 17 bases between the germline ends. Germline V gene sequence: CDR1 LGHDT, CDR2 YNNKEL (reference sequence). The CDR3 is made up of 17 amino acids. Here the CDR3 reads CASSQESIRGTHNEQFF. The CDR3 nucleotides read TGTGCCAGCAGCCAAGAAAGTATCAGGGGAACCCACAATGAGCAGTTCTTC.

Only a few counts were recorded for this clonotype. The gene calls are TRBV30 and TRBJ1-2; maybe TRBD1 (5 bases). Trimming shortened V by 3 bases and J by 5 bases, and 7 bases separated the two germline ends. Per the germline V gene, CDR1 is GTSNPN and CDR2 is SVGIG (reference sequence). This CDR3 comprises 11 residues. CDR3 sequence: CAWRAGYGYTF. CDR3 nucleotide sequence: TGTGCCTGGAGGGCAGGGTATGGCTACACCTTC. The entire variable domain, with the rest obtained from reference TRBV30 and TRBJ1-2, is as follows: SQTIHQWPATLVQPVGSPLSLECTVEGTSNPNLYWYRQAAGRGLQLLFYSVGIGQISSEVPQNLSASRPQDRQFILSSKKLLLSDSGFYLCAWRAGYGYTFGSGTRLTVV.

This clonotype was observed a handful of times. V is TRBV11-2 and J is TRBJ2-5, with D unclear. V lost 0 bases and J lost 5, with 10 bases in between. The CDR3 contains 14 residues. Germline V gene sequence: CDR1 SGHAT, CDR2 FQNNGV. The CDR3 loop reads CASSLDSGLETQYF. In DNA form, the CDR3 reads TGTGCCAGCAGCTTAGACAGTGGTTTGGAGACCCAGTACTTC.

This clonotype was counted a few times. The gene calls are TRBV6-1 and TRBJ2-3; D is possibly TRBD1 (5 bases). The CDR3 is made up of 16 amino acids. CDR1 MNHNS and CDR2 SASEGT come from the germline V gene. The V end was cut by 0 bases, the J end by 1 base, with 11 bases between. CDR3 DNA: TGTGCCAGCAGTGAAGCCTGGGGCAGGGGCACAGATACGCAGTATTTT. It codes for CASSEAWGRGTDTQYF.

This rearrangement joins TRBV12-3 or TRBV12-4 to TRBJ1-6; 9 bases match TRBD1. After removal of 5 bases from V and 7 bases from J, the junction contained 6 bases not matched to a gene. The CDR3 has 15 amino acids. This chain's CDR3 is CASSTAGQGNSPLHF. CDR3 DNA sequence: TGTGCCAGCAGTACGGCGGGACAGGGAAATTCACCCCTCCACTTT.

Written as DNA, the CDR3 is TGTGCCAGCAGCTCATTGCCGGACAGGGAGATTTACGAGCAGTACTTC. Its protein is CASSSLPDREIYEQYF. This chain links TRBV7-2 with TRBJ2-7, with 8 bases identical to TRBD1. Germline assignment: CDR1 SGHTA and CDR2 FQGNSA. The length of the CDR3 is 16 residues. Trimming at V came to 4 bases and at J to 4 bases, leaving 12 bases not matched to a gene.

V is TRBV29-1 and J is TRBJ2-1; D may be TRBD1 (5 bases). The V end was cut by 0 bases, the J end by 4 bases, with 7 bases between. The CDR3 runs 13 residues. CDR1 SQVTM and CDR2 ANQGSEA come from the germline V gene. The CDR3 protein is CSVEDQGYNEQFF. The DNA of the CDR3 is TGCAGCGTTGAAGATCAGGGTTACAATGAGCAGTTCTTC.

This chain links TRBV12-3 or TRBV12-4 with TRBJ2-1; 12 nucleotides match TRBD1. Unmatched junction bases numbered 4, after V lost 4 bases and J lost 9 bases. This CDR3 is built from 14 residues. The CDR3 DNA is TGTGCCAGCAGTTGGGGACAGGGGGCGGTTGAGCAGTTCTTC. Protein sequence: CASSWGQGAVEQFF.